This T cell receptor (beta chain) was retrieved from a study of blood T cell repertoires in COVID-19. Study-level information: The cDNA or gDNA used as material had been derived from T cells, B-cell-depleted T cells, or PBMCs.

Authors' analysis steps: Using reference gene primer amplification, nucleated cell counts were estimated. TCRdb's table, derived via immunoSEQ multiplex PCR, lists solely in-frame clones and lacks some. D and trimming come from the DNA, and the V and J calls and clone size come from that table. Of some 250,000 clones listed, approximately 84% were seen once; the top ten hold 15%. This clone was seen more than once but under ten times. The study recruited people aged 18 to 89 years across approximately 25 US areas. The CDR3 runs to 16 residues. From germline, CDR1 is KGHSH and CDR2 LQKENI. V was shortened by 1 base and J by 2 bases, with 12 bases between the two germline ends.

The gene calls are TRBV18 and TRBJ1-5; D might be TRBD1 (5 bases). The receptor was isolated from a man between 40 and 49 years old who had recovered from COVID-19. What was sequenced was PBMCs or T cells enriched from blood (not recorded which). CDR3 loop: CASSPLGAGGNQPQHF. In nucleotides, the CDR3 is TGTGCCAGCTCACCACTGGGAGCGGGGGGCAATCAGCCCCAGCATTTT.